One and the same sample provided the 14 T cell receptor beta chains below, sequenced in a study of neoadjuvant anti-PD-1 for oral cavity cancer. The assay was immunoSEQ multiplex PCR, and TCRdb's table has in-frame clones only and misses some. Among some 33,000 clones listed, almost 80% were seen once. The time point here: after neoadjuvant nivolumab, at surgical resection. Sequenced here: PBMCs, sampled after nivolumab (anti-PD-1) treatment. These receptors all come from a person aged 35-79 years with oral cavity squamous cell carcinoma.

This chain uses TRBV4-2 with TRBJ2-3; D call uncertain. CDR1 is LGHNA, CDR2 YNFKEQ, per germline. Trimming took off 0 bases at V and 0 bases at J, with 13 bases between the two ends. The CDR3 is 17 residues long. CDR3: CASSQDLPPRSTDTQYF. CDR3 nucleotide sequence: TGTGCCAGCAGCCAAGATCTCCCCCCGCGGAGCACAGATACGCAGTATTTT.

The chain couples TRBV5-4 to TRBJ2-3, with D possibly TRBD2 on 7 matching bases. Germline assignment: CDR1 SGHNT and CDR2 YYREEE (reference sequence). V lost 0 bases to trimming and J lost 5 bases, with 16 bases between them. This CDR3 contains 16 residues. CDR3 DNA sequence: TGTGCCAGCAGCTTGGCAATGGGGGGGGCTGGAGATACGCAGTATTTT. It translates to CASSLAMGGAGDTQYF. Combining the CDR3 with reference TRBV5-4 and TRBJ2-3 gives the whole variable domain ETGVTQSPTHLIKTRGQQVTLRCSSQSGHNTVSWYQQALGQGPQFIFQYYREEENGRGNFPPRFSGLQFPNYSSELNVNALELDDSALYLCASSLAMGGAGDTQYFGPGTRLTVL.

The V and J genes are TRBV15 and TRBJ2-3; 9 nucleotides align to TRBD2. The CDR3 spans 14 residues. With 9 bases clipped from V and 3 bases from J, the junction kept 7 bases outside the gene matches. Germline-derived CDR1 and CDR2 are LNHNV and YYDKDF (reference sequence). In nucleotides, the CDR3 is TGTGCCACTCGGCCTAGCGGGGCTACAGATACGCAGTATTTT. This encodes CATRPSGATDTQYF.

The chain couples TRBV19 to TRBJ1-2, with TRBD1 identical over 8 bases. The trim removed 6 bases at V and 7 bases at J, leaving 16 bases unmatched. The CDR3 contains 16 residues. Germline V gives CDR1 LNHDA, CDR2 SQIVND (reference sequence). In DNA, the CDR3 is TGTGCCAGTAGCCTACGCCAGACAGGGGCCAGGGGTGGCTACACCTTC. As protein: CASSLRQTGARGGYTF.

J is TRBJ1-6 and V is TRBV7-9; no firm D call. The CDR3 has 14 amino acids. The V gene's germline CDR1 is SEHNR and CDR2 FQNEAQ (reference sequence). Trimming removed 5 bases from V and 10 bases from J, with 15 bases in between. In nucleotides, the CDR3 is TGTGCCAGCAGCCCAGTTCGTCTAGGGTCACCCCTCCACTTT. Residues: CASSPVRLGSPLHF.

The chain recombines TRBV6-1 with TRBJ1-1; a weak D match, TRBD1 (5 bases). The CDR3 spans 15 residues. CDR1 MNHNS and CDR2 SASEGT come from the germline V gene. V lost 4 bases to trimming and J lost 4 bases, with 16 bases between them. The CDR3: CASSARQSRSTEAFF. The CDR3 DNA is TGTGCCAGCAGTGCGAGACAGTCACGGTCCACTGAAGCTTTCTTT.

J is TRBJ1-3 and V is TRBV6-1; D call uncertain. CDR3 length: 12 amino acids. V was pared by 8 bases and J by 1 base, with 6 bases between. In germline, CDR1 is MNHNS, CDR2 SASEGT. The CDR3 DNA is TGTGCCAGCGGGAGGTCTGGAAACACCATATATTTT. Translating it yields CASGRSGNTIYF.

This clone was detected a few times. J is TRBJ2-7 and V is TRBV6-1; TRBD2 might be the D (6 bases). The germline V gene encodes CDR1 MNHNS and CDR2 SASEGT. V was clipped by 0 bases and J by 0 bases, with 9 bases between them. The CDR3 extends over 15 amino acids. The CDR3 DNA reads TGTGCCAGCAGTGAAGCGGAGGGGAGCTCCTACGAGCAGTACTTC. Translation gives CASSEAEGSSYEQYF.

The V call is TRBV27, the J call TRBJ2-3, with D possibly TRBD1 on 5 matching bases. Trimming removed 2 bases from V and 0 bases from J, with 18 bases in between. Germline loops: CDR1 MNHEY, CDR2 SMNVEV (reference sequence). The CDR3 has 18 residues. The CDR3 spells CASSLTPPRGFSTDTQYF. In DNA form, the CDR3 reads TGTGCCAGCAGTTTAACCCCTCCAAGGGGCTTCAGCACAGATACGCAGTATTTT.

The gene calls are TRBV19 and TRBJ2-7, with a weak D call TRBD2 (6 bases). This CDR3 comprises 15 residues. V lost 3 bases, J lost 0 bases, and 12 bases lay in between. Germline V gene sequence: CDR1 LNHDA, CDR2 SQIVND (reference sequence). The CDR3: CASSIFRGSSYEQYF. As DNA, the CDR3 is TGTGCCAGTAGTATCTTTCGGGGGAGCTCCTACGAGCAGTACTTC.

The CDR3 region is CASSLLGVGEGTTGELFF. The CDR3 bases are TGTGCCAGCAGCTTGTTGGGTGTAGGGGAGGGGACCACCGGGGAGCTGTTTTTT. The rearrangement joins TRBV7-2 to TRBJ2-2; 7 bases are shared with TRBD2. The CDR3 spans 18 residues. V shed 3 bases and J 4 bases; nucleotides not matched to a gene: 14. Per germline, CDR1 SGHTA and CDR2 FQGNSA.

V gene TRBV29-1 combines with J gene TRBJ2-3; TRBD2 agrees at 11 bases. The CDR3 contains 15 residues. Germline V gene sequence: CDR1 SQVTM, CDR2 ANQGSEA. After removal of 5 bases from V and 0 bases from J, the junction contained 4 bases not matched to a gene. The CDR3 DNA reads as TGCAGCGTTACCCTAGCGGGGGGTAGCACAGATACGCAGTATTTT. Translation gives CSVTLAGGSTDTQYF.

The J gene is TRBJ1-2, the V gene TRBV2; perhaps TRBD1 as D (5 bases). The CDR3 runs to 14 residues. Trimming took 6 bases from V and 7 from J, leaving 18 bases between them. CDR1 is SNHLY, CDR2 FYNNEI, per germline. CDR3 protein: CASRTLWDQAGYTF. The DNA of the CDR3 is TGTGCCAGCAGGACATTGTGGGACCAGGCTGGCTACACCTTC. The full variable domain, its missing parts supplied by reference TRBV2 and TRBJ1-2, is EPEVTQTPSHQVTQMGQEVILRCVPISNHLYFYWYRQILGQKVEFLVSFYNNEISEKSEIFDDQFSVERPDGSNFTLKIRSTKLEDSAMYFCASRTLWDQAGYTFGSGTRLTVV.

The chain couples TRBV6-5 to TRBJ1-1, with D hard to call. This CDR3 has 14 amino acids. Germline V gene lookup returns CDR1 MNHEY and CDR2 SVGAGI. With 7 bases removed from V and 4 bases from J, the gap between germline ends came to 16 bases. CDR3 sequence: CASTTIIGSTEAFF. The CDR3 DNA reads TGTGCCAGCACCACTATAATAGGTAGCACTGAAGCTTTCTTT.